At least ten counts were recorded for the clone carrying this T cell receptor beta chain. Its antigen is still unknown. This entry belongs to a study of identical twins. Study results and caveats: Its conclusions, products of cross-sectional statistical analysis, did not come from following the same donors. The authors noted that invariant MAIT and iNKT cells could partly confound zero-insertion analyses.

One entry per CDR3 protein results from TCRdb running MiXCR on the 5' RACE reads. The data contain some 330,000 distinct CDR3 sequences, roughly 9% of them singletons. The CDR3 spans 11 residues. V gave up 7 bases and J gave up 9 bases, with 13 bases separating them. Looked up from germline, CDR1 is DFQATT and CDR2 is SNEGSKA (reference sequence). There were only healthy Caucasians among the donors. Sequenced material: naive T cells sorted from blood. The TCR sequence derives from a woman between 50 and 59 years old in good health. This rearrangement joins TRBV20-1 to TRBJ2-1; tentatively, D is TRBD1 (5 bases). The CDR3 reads CSEETQGEQFF. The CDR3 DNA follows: TGCAGTGAAGAGACGCAGGGTGAGCAGTTCTTC.